The 20 T cell receptor beta chains below come from one sample, sequenced in a study of spatial heterogeneity in lung cancer. Regarding the study as a whole: The number of expanded tumor alpha and beta chains correlated with mutation number.

These receptors' targets are unknown. Each CDR3 protein gets one entry after TCRdb re-called the 5' RACE reads with MiXCR. Among 20,000 to 25,000 distinct CDR3 sequences listed, more than 15% were seen once. Time point in this sample: sample taken at primary tumor resection. Sequenced here: lung tumor tissue, sampled at surgery. The receptors were sampled from a female donor with early-stage non-small cell lung cancer.

This clonotype has just a few counts. J is TRBJ2-6 and V is TRBV4-1; 9 bases align to TRBD1. CDR3 length: 19 amino acids. Germline V gives CDR1 MGHRA, CDR2 YSYEKL. V was pared by 0 bases and J by 0 bases, with 6 bases of the junction left unmatched. The CDR3 bases are TGCGCCAGCAGCCAAGATTCGGGGACAGGGTTCTCTGGGGCCAACGTCCTGACTTTC. Its translation: CASSQDSGTGFSGANVLTF.

The chain employs TRBV2 and TRBJ2-4, with 9 bases lining up with TRBD2. The J segment lost 9 bases and the V segment lost 4 bases, leaving 4 bases of the junction unmatched. CDR1 SNHLY and CDR2 FYNNEI come from the germline V gene. The CDR3 spans 13 residues. Written as DNA, the CDR3 is TGTGCCAGCAGTGTTAGCGGGAGCAGCATTCAGTACTTC. It codes for CASSVSGSSIQYF.

To note about this clonotype: Relative to the germline gene, one junction end is altered; a read error may explain this. This sequence joins TRBV9 and TRBJ2-5, with TRBD2 matching 8 bases. The CDR3 sequence is 16 residues long. CDR1 is SGDLS and CDR2 is YYNGEE in the germline V gene. CDR3 in amino acids: CASSVEPGGPQGTQYF. The CDR3 bases are TGTGCCAGCAGCGTAGAACCGGGAGGGCCGCAAGGGACCCAGTACTTC.

The table lists this clonotype with many counts. This sequence joins TRBV12-3 or TRBV12-4 and TRBJ2-1; D may be TRBD1 or TRBD2 (5 bases each). V lost 5 bases to trimming and J lost 6 bases, with 17 bases between them. The CDR3 sequence is 15 residues long. CDR3 loop: CASSRSGTPLNEQFF. The CDR3 DNA reads as TGTGCCAGCAGTCGCTCCGGGACGCCTCTCAATGAGCAGTTCTTC.

A single count supports this clonotype. The chain combines TRBV9 with TRBJ2-3; 10 nucleotides agree with TRBD2. CDR3 length equals 17 residues. Losses at the gene ends were 3 bases for V and 4 bases for J; bases not matched to a gene: 11. CDR1 SGDLS and CDR2 YYNGEE come from the germline V gene. In nucleotides, the CDR3 is TGTGCCAGCAGCGCTTTAGCGGGAGGATGGATTTCAGATACGCAGTATTTT. Amino acids: CASSALAGGWISDTQYF.

This clonotype has only a few counts. The J gene is TRBJ2-7, the V gene TRBV7-8, with unresolved D. The CDR3 has 11 amino acids. Germline CDR1 reads SGHVS; CDR2 reads FQNEAQ. V shed 5 bases and J shed 1 base, with 3 bases lying between them. CDR3 sequence: CASSLSYEQYF. The CDR3 DNA is TGTGCCAGCAGCCTATCCTACGAGCAGTACTTC.

This clonotype has a handful of counts. CDR3 in amino acids: CAWSGQGNTDTQYF. The CDR3 DNA follows: TGTGCCTGGAGTGGGCAGGGCAACACAGATACGCAGTATTTT. The rearrangement links TRBV30 to TRBJ2-3; D might be TRBD1 (5 bases). The V gene's germline CDR1 is GTSNPN and CDR2 SVGIG (reference sequence). CDR3 length: 14 amino acids. The V end lost 1 base, the J end lost 2 bases, and 10 bases lay between the germline ends.

By frequency in the sample, this clonotype is medium-sized. This chain's CDR3 is CASSVALATGELFF. The CDR3 DNA is TGTGCCAGCAGCGTCGCTTTAGCTACCGGGGAGCTGTTTTTT. The J gene is TRBJ2-2, the V gene TRBV9; D gene ambiguous. Germline V gives CDR1 SGDLS, CDR2 YYNGEE. V was shortened by 2 bases and J by 5 bases, with 10 bases between the two germline ends. CDR3 length: 14 amino acids.

The rearrangement joins TRBV20-1 to TRBJ2-5, with D maybe TRBD2 (6 bases). The CDR3 runs 13 residues. In germline, CDR1 is DFQATT, CDR2 SNEGSKA (reference sequence). CDR3 amino acids: CSLEGPTQETQYF. The CDR3 nucleotides are TGCAGCCTGGAGGGCCCGACCCAAGAGACCCAGTACTTC.

The chain links TRBV5-1 to TRBJ2-1; TRBD2 is a possible D gene (6 bases). CDR1 is SGHRS, CDR2 YFSETQ, per germline. The CDR3 length is 14 residues. The V end was cut by 3 bases, the J end by 6 bases, with 13 bases between. The CDR3 DNA is TGCGCCAGCAGCTCCGGGACTCCTCCCAATGAGCAGTTCTTC. This translates into CASSSGTPPNEQFF.

Ten or more counts support this clonotype. DNA of the CDR3: TGTGCCAGCAGCAAAACCCCCGGGACAGCAAACACCGGGGAGCTGTTTTTT. The encoded protein is CASSKTPGTANTGELFF. V and J are TRBV5-5 and TRBJ2-2, with 7 nucleotides matching TRBD1. J lost 2 bases, V lost 4 bases, and 11 bases had no gene match. This CDR3 is 17 amino acids long. Germline V lookup: CDR1 SGHKS, CDR2 YYEKEE (reference sequence).

This clonotype was seen more than once but under ten times. V gene TRBV7-2 combines with J gene TRBJ2-2; a possible D gene is TRBD1 (5 bases). This CDR3 region has 15 residues. V lost 6 bases and J 5 bases, leaving 16 bases between the germline ends. Per germline, CDR1 SGHTA and CDR2 FQGNSA. The DNA of the CDR3 is TGTGCCAGCAGTCCCCAGGGTTTAAGGACCGGGGAGCTGTTTTTT. Amino acid sequence: CASSPQGLRTGELFF.

The chain couples TRBV9 to TRBJ2-3; TRBD1 agrees at 7 bases. This CDR3 comprises 15 residues. Germline values: CDR1 SGDLS, CDR2 YYNGEE. V was pared by 4 bases and J by 0 bases, with 5 bases of the junction left unmatched. This CDR3 is CASSRWDSSTDTQYF. The CDR3 coding sequence is TGTGCCAGCAGCCGATGGGACAGTAGCACAGATACGCAGTATTTT.

The chain links TRBV7-2 to TRBJ2-2; D is ambiguous. Between the trimmed V and J ends, which lost 6 bases and 2 bases, there was a span of 10 bases. Germline V CDR1 and CDR2: SGHTA, FQGNSA. The CDR3 covers 14 residues. The CDR3 coding sequence is TGTGCCAGCAGATCAGACTTCAACACCGGGGAGCTGTTTTTT. This codes for CASRSDFNTGELFF. Together with reference TRBV7-2 and TRBJ2-2, the CDR3 gives the full variable domain: GAGVSQSPSNKVTEKGKDVELRCDPISGHTALYWYRQSLGQGLEFLIYFQGNSAPDKSGLPSDRFSAERTGGSVSTLTIQRTQQEDSAVYLCASRSDFNTGELFFGEGSRLTVL.

The chain recombines TRBV29-1 with TRBJ2-5; D not resolved. The germline CDR1 and CDR2 sequences are SQVTM and ANQGSEA. The CDR3 sequence is 13 residues long. V was trimmed by 2 bases and J by 3 bases, leaving 10 bases between them. The CDR3 region is CSVERQPKETQYF. CDR3 nucleotides: TGCAGCGTTGAACGGCAGCCTAAAGAGACCCAGTACTTC.

The table lists this clonotype with a few counts. The CDR3 reads CASSLGGVDTQYF. For the CDR3, the DNA is TGTGCCAGCAGCTTGGGAGGGGTAGATACGCAGTATTTT. J is TRBJ2-3 and V is TRBV3-1, with 7 bases aligning to TRBD2. V gave up 5 bases and J gave up 5 bases; unmatched junction bases: 4. The CDR3 is 13 residues long. Germline values: CDR1 LGHDT, CDR2 YNNKEL (reference sequence).

This chain joins TRBV18 and TRBJ2-7, with D unclear. The V gene's germline CDR1 is KGHSH and CDR2 LQKENI. CDR3 length: 15 residues. V was shortened by 4 bases and J by 3 bases, with 16 bases between the two germline ends. CDR3 bases: TGTGCCAGCTCACTCTTTACCGGACCTTACTACGAGCAGTACTTC. Protein: CASSLFTGPYYEQYF. The variable domain in full, completed from reference TRBV18 and TRBJ2-7, reads NAGVMQNPRHLVRRRGQEARLRCSPMKGHSHVYWYRQLPEEGLKFMVYLQKENIIDESGMPKERFSAEFPKEGPSILRIQQVVRGDSAAYFCASSLFTGPYYEQYFGPGTRLTVT.

In its sample, this clonotype was seen once. The chain carries TRBV7-9 and TRBJ2-1; no clear D. Trimming stripped 1 base from V and 1 base from J, with 5 bases between. The CDR3 totals 14 residues. Germline lookup yields CDR1 SEHNR and CDR2 FQNEAQ (reference sequence). Written as DNA, the CDR3 is TGTGCCAGCAGCTTAGGGTGGTCCTACAATGAGCAGTTCTTC. Its protein product is CASSLGWSYNEQFF.

By proportion, this clonotype is large (0.1 to 1%). This rearrangement joins TRBV29-1 to TRBJ1-2, with 9 bases fitting TRBD1. CDR1 and CDR2 from the germline V gene are SQVTM and ANQGSEA. After removal of 6 bases from V and 7 bases from J, the junction contained 3 bases not matched to a gene. The CDR3 spans 11 residues. This CDR3 reads CSVDRGGGYTF. The CDR3 DNA is TGCAGCGTGGACAGGGGCGGTGGCTACACCTTC.

J is TRBJ2-3 and V is TRBV2; D gene ambiguous. The CDR3 spans 14 residues. Trimming took 5 bases from V and 0 from J, leaving 9 bases between them. In germline, CDR1 is SNHLY, CDR2 FYNNEI. The CDR3 DNA sequence: TGTGCCAGCAGTCCCCCGAGGAGCACAGATACGCAGTATTTT. Amino acids: CASSPPRSTDTQYF.